The source of this T cell receptor beta chain is a study of beta chain features in type 1 diabetes. Findings and caveats of the study: TCRB CDR3s were moderately but significantly shorter in Type 1 diabetes patients in all four CD4+ subsets.

The germline V and J ends were trimmed by 6 bases and 4 bases, with 12 bases remaining between them. The CDR3 spans 13 residues. Germline V lookup: CDR1 SNHLY, CDR2 FYNNEI. All of the isolated RNA was reverse transcribed, so expressed TCRB transcripts were sequenced. Clones were read by immunoSEQ multiplex PCR, and TCRdb kept only the in-frame ones, dropping some. Found here are around 360,000 clones, about 12% of them singletons; the top ten hold 0.008% to 0.011%. Note on this clone: Antigen specificity is unknown.

The rearrangement joins TRBV2 to TRBJ1-2, with a tentative D call TRBD1 (5 bases). The sample was naive CD4+ T cells from blood. This TCR was recovered from a woman under 30 with type 1 diabetes. The CDR3 DNA is TGTGCCAGCAGCGTCGACAGCCTCTATGGCTACACCTTC. Its translation is CASSVDSLYGYTF. The full variable domain, in which reference TRBV2 and TRBJ1-2 provide the parts outside the CDR3, is EPEVTQTPSHQVTQMGQEVILRCVPISNHLYFYWYRQILGQKVEFLVSFYNNEISEKSEIFDDQFSVERPDGSNFTLKIRSTKLEDSAMYFCASSVDSLYGYTFGSGTRLTVV.